The subject of this entry is one TCR beta chain. Its matching antigen is unknown. Per germline, CDR1 MNHEY and CDR2 SVGAGI. There are 15 residues in the CDR3. Trimming shortened V by 5 bases and J by 0 bases, and 13 bases separated the two germline ends. Measured with immunoSEQ multiplex PCR; TCRdb has only the in-frame clones, and not every one. The sample lists 100,000 or so clones; 80% to 90% were seen once. This sample stems from a study of T cell responses to AZD1222 COVID-19 vaccine. Study-level points and caveats: When two AZD1222 doses had been given, Spike-specific TCR breadth and depth rose. The sample set comprised mostly white British donors with more females, and clonal diversity was possibly underestimated. Among AZD1222 vaccinees, only five to seven were seropositive at baseline.

This specimen was peripheral blood, taken on day 0 of AZD1222 vaccination. The origin of this receptor is an adult in good health. This chain joins TRBV6-5 and TRBJ1-1, with D unclear. The CDR3 DNA reads TGTGCCAGCAGTCCCCCGGTTAGGATGAACACTGAAGCTTTCTTT. It yields the protein CASSPPVRMNTEAFF.